The 32 T cell receptor beta chains in this list originate from one sample, sequenced in a study of control samples from healthy donors and cancer patients. Clones were sequenced by immunoSEQ multiplex PCR, and TCRdb holds only the in-frame ones, with some missing. The data show 95,000 to 100,000 clones, roughly 90% seen once. Sample: blood. These TCRs come from a man aged 25 to 40 in good health.

This clone was seen a single time. The DNA for the CDR3 is TGCGCCAGCAGCTTGCGGTCAGGAACCAGCTCCTATAATTCACCCCTCCACTTT. Amino acids: CASSLRSGTSSYNSPLHF. The genes are TRBV5-1 and TRBJ1-6; no clear D. Germline V lookup: CDR1 SGHRS, CDR2 YFSETQ. This CDR3 spans 18 amino acids. The germline V and J ends were trimmed by 1 base and 0 bases, with 14 bases remaining between them.

The CDR3 bases are TGTGCCAGCAGTTACTCCGGACCGGACATCCATTACAACTATGGCTACACCTTC. It codes for CASSYSGPDIHYNYGYTF. The chain recombines TRBV6-2 or TRBV6-3 with TRBJ1-2, with D tentatively TRBD1 (5 bases). V shed 0 bases and J shed 2 bases, with 19 bases lying between them. This CDR3 contains 18 residues. Germline V gives CDR1 MNHEY, CDR2 SVGEGT.

CDR3 DNA: TGCGCCAGCAGTGAACAGGCGAATCAGCCCCAGCATTTT. This translates into CASSEQANQPQHF. The gene calls are TRBV10-1 and TRBJ1-5; a possible D gene is TRBD1 (5 bases). Per the germline V gene, CDR1 is WNHNN and CDR2 is SYGVQD (reference sequence). The CDR3 has 13 amino acids. The V and J ends lost 3 bases and 4 bases respectively, with 7 bases between them.

This chain uses TRBV25-1 with TRBJ2-6; the D is unclear. Germline V lookup: CDR1 MGHDK, CDR2 SYGVNS. This CDR3 has 14 residues. V gave up 4 bases and J gave up 0 bases, with 4 bases separating them. CDR3 protein: CASSVYSGANVLTF. The CDR3 nucleotides read TGTGCCAGCAGTGTCTACTCTGGGGCCAACGTCCTGACTTTC.

This chain connects TRBV7-2 to TRBJ2-1; TRBD1 matches at 7 bases. The germline CDR1 and CDR2 sequences are SGHTA and FQGNSA. The CDR3 extends over 15 amino acids. The V and J ends lost 5 bases and 0 bases, in that order; junction bases with no gene match: 4. DNA for the CDR3: TGTGCCAGCAGCGAACAGGGGAGCTCCTACAATGAGCAGTTCTTC. The encoded protein is CASSEQGSSYNEQFF.

The chain joins TRBV19 to TRBJ1-5; 8 nucleotides line up with TRBD1. After removal of 5 bases from V and 3 bases from J, the junction contained 9 bases not matched to a gene. Germline values: CDR1 LNHDA, CDR2 SQIVND (reference sequence). This CDR3 comprises 16 residues. The CDR3 region is CASSLWTGITNQPQHF. The CDR3 nucleotides read TGTGCCAGTAGTTTGTGGACAGGGATCACCAATCAGCCCCAGCATTTT.

The rearrangement joins TRBV9 to TRBJ2-7; 11 nucleotides align to TRBD1. J lost 7 bases, V lost 3 bases, and 9 bases had no gene match. Germline V gene lookup returns CDR1 SGDLS and CDR2 YYNGEE. The length of the CDR3 is 15 residues. The CDR3 nucleotides are TGTGCCAGCAGCGCAAGGACAGGGGGCTTGAAAGAGCAGTACTTC. It is translated as CASSARTGGLKEQYF.

The chain is built from TRBV12-3 or TRBV12-4 and TRBJ1-1, with D maybe TRBD1 (6 bases). Trimming took off 6 bases at V and 5 bases at J, with 10 bases between the two ends. The CDR3 contains 12 residues. Here the CDR3 DNA reads TGTGCCAGCAGCAGAAGGGGGACTGAAGCTTTCTTT. This gives the protein CASSRRGTEAFF.

This clone occurred once. The chain couples TRBV10-1 to TRBJ1-6; D call uncertain. Germline V lookup: CDR1 WNHNN, CDR2 SYGVQD (reference sequence). This CDR3 spans 13 amino acids. V was clipped by 3 bases and J by 7 bases, with 7 bases between them. Here the CDR3 reads CASSDFSNSPLHF. CDR3 sequence (DNA): TGCGCCAGCAGTGACTTTTCGAATTCACCCCTCCACTTT.

This chain connects TRBV12-3 or TRBV12-4 to TRBJ1-5; D ambiguous. V was trimmed by 6 bases and J by 6 bases, leaving 9 bases between them. CDR3 length equals 12 residues. CDR3: CASRRGFQPQHF. Written as DNA, the CDR3 is TGTGCCAGCAGACGGGGTTTTCAGCCCCAGCATTTT.

This rearrangement joins TRBV18 to TRBJ2-1; TRBD1 agrees at 7 bases. The CDR3 sequence is 16 residues long. With 6 bases clipped from V and 4 bases from J, the junction kept 12 bases outside the gene matches. CDR1 and CDR2 (germline): KGHSH, LQKENI. The CDR3 region has the DNA TGTGCCAGCTCTCTTTTACCGGGACAGCGATACAATGAGCAGTTCTTC. Amino acid sequence: CASSLLPGQRYNEQFF.

In its sample, this clone was seen once. This chain joins TRBV3-1 (or the pseudogene TRBV3-2) and TRBJ2-4, with 8 bases identical to TRBD1. Germline-derived CDR1 and CDR2 are LGHDT and YNNKEL (reference sequence). After removal of 0 bases from V and 8 bases from J, the junction contained 12 bases not matched to a gene. The CDR3 spans 17 residues. The CDR3 spells CASSQDLFQGARDIQYF. The CDR3 nucleotides read TGTGCCAGCAGCCAAGACCTTTTTCAGGGGGCTCGGGACATTCAGTACTTC.

V is TRBV28 and J is TRBJ2-5, with 11 bases fitting TRBD2. The J segment lost 5 bases and the V segment lost 7 bases, leaving 6 bases of the junction unmatched. The germline V gene encodes CDR1 MDHEN and CDR2 SYDVKM. CDR3 length: 14 residues. CDR3 loop: CASTKLAGVETQYF. CDR3 DNA: TGTGCCAGCACCAAACTAGCGGGAGTCGAGACCCAGTACTTC.

This sequence joins TRBV2 and TRBJ2-7; D might be TRBD1 (6 bases). The CDR3 spans 15 residues. Germline V gene lookup returns CDR1 SNHLY and CDR2 FYNNEI. The V end was cut by 11 bases, the J end by 3 bases, with 23 bases between. The CDR3 bases are TGTGCCTCCAAGCCCGATCGACAGGAGCTCTACGAGCAGTACTTC. Its translation is CASKPDRQELYEQYF.

The gene calls are TRBV13 and TRBJ2-7; D is undetermined. The CDR3 is 13 residues long. CDR1 PRHDT and CDR2 FYEKMQ come from the germline V gene (reference sequence). CDR3 in DNA: TGTGCCAGCAGCTTTCTCACTACCCTAGAGTTGAACGTC. This gives the protein CASSFLTTLELNV.

J is TRBJ1-6 and V is TRBV9, with 8 bases aligning to TRBD1. The germline CDR1 and CDR2 sequences are SGDLS and YYNGEE. The trim removed 1 base at V and 9 bases at J, leaving 3 bases unmatched. The CDR3 contains 14 residues. CDR3 sequence reads: CASSVQGASSPLHF. The CDR3 DNA follows: TGTGCCAGCAGCGTACAGGGGGCGAGTTCACCCCTCCACTTT.

This CDR3 is CASSIRGNIQYF. CDR3 bases: TGTGCCAGTAGTATTCGGGGAAACATTCAGTACTTC. The chain couples TRBV19 to TRBJ2-4; tentative D call: TRBD2 (5 bases). Per the germline V gene, CDR1 is LNHDA and CDR2 is SQIVND (reference sequence). CDR3 length: 12 amino acids. The V and J ends lost 3 bases and 6 bases respectively, with 6 bases between them.

The chain is built from TRBV9 and TRBJ2-5; 7 bases map to TRBD1. Germline V gene data show CDR1 as SGDLS and CDR2 as YYNGEE. The CDR3 sequence is 15 residues long. V lost 0 bases to trimming and J lost 1 base; unmatched junction nucleotides: 3. The CDR3 region is CASSVGNRGQETQYF. CDR3 sequence (DNA): TGTGCCAGCAGCGTAGGGAACAGGGGCCAAGAGACCCAGTACTTC.

The chain has TRBV19 and TRBJ1-2; 12 bases fit TRBD1. CDR1 and CDR2 from the germline V gene are LNHDA and SQIVND (reference sequence). The ends lost 9 bases at V and 8 bases at J; junction bases unmatched: 7. CDR3 length: 13 residues. This chain's CDR3 is CASRDRGLKGYTF. CDR3 bases: TGTGCCAGCCGGGACAGGGGGCTAAAGGGCTACACCTTC. The whole variable domain, remainder taken from reference TRBV19 and TRBJ1-2, is DGGITQSPKYLFRKEGQNVTLSCEQNLNHDAMYWYRQDPGQGLRLIYYSQIVNDFQKGDIAEGYSVSREKKESFPLTVTSAQKNPTAFYLCASRDRGLKGYTFGSGTRLTVV.

The chain uses TRBV6-4 and TRBJ1-6; perhaps TRBD1 as D (6 bases). CDR3 length: 15 residues. The V end lost 3 bases, the J end lost 6 bases, and 12 bases lay between the germline ends. The V gene's germline CDR1 is MRHNA and CDR2 SNTAGT. CDR3 DNA sequence: TGTGCCAGCAGTGAATTGGGCAGGGGTAATTCACCCCTCCACTTT. It codes for CASSELGRGNSPLHF.

The chain has TRBV6-6 and TRBJ2-3; D gene ambiguous. Trimming took off 8 bases at V and 0 bases at J, with 15 bases between the two ends. CDR3 length equals 15 residues. Germline V gene data show CDR1 as MNHNY and CDR2 as SVGAGI (reference sequence). This CDR3 is CASRTWGPSTDTQYF. The CDR3 DNA is TGTGCCAGCCGAACTTGGGGTCCTAGCACAGATACGCAGTATTTT.

The genes are TRBV18 and TRBJ2-5; tentative D call: TRBD2 (6 bases). From germline, CDR1 is KGHSH and CDR2 LQKENI. V lost 1 base and J lost 5, with 11 bases in between. The CDR3 contains 14 residues. The CDR3 spells CASSPQEGWETQYF. In DNA, the CDR3 is TGTGCCAGCTCACCACAGGAGGGATGGGAGACCCAGTACTTC. Looking up the rest from reference TRBV18 and TRBJ2-5 gives the full variable domain: NAGVMQNPRHLVRRRGQEARLRCSPMKGHSHVYWYRQLPEEGLKFMVYLQKENIIDESGMPKERFSAEFPKEGPSILRIQQVVRGDSAAYFCASSPQEGWETQYFGPGTRLLVL.

The gene calls are TRBV29-1 and TRBJ1-1; D gene ambiguous. Germline V gives CDR1 SQVTM, CDR2 ANQGSEA. The CDR3 has 12 residues. The ends were cut back, 4 bases at V and 1 base at J, with 7 bases in the middle. CDR3 amino acids: CSVGRQNTEAFF. Written as DNA, the CDR3 is TGCAGCGTTGGGCGGCAGAACACTGAAGCTTTCTTT.

This clone was seen a single time. The chain has TRBV19 and TRBJ1-1; 7 bases are shared with TRBD1. The CDR3 consists of 16 residues. Germline V gene lookup returns CDR1 LNHDA and CDR2 SQIVND (reference sequence). Germline trimming cut 7 bases from V and 5 bases from J; bases unmatched to any gene: 16. The DNA for the CDR3 is TGTGCCAGTAATAATTTGGAGGGGGCGATAGGAACTGAAGCTTTCTTT. Translating gives CASNNLEGAIGTEAFF.

V is TRBV11-3 and J is TRBJ2-2, with TRBD2 matching 7 bases. V lost 6 bases and J lost 1; bases outside the gene matches: 2. Germline assignment: CDR1 SGHNT and CDR2 YENEEA. CDR3 length: 14 amino acids. The CDR3 loop reads CASSERGNTGELFF. CDR3 nucleotide sequence: TGTGCCAGCAGTGAGCGGGGGAACACCGGGGAGCTGTTTTTT.

CDR3 bases: TGTGCCAGTAGTATATCGGTAACCTCTGGAAACACCATATATTTT. Translation: CASSISVTSGNTIYF. V is TRBV19 and J is TRBJ1-3; D is ambiguous. Deletions cut 2 bases from V and 0 bases from J, with 8 bases between. CDR3 length: 15 amino acids. CDR1 is LNHDA, CDR2 SQIVND, per germline (reference sequence).

The CDR3 loop reads CASSNPREIGTEAFF. The DNA for the CDR3 is TGTGCCAGCAGCAACCCCAGGGAGATTGGCACTGAAGCTTTCTTT. V is TRBV6-5 and J is TRBJ1-1; tentatively, D is TRBD1 (5 bases). Trimming left V 6 bases short and J 4 bases short, with 18 bases between. Germline V lookup: CDR1 MNHEY, CDR2 SVGAGI. The CDR3 is made up of 15 amino acids.

The V call is TRBV3-1 (or the pseudogene TRBV3-2), the J call TRBJ1-2; TRBD1 might be the D (6 bases). CDR3 size: 15 residues. Trimming cost V 0 bases and J 4 bases, with 12 bases left between them. Germline CDR1 is LGHDT and CDR2 is YNNKEL (reference sequence). In DNA, the CDR3 is TGTGCCAGCAGCCAAGATTTCACAGGGCCCTATGGCTACACCTTC. Translating gives CASSQDFTGPYGYTF.

This chain uses TRBV6-6 with TRBJ1-1; 11 bases match TRBD1. The junction had 12 bases not matched to a gene; V was cut back by 8 bases and J by 10 bases. The V gene's germline CDR1 is MNHNY and CDR2 SVGAGI (reference sequence). CDR3 length: 14 residues. DNA of the CDR3: TGTGCCAGCTATCCGGGACAGGGGGACCTGGGAGCTTTCTTT. The encoded protein is CASYPGQGDLGAFF.

The V and J genes are TRBV9 and TRBJ2-1; a weak D match, TRBD1 (6 bases). The CDR3 sequence is 15 residues long. V dropped 0 bases and J dropped 0 bases, with 7 bases sitting between them. Germline CDR1 is SGDLS and CDR2 is YYNGEE. The CDR3 region has the DNA TGTGCCAGCAGCGTAGAACAGGGCTCCTACAATGAGCAGTTCTTC. Residues: CASSVEQGSYNEQFF.

The V call is TRBV25-1, the J call TRBJ1-1, with D tentatively TRBD1 (6 bases). This CDR3 is 14 amino acids long. The ends were cut back, 3 bases at V and 3 bases at J, with 11 bases in the middle. Germline assignment: CDR1 MGHDK and CDR2 SYGVNS. CDR3 amino acids: CASSDPGQYTEAFF. In DNA form, the CDR3 reads TGTGCCAGCAGTGACCCCGGACAGTACACTGAAGCTTTCTTT.

The V call is TRBV5-4, the J call TRBJ2-3; 7 nucleotides align to TRBD2. Losses at the gene ends were 1 base for V and 2 bases for J; bases not matched to a gene: 10. Germline assignment: CDR1 SGHNT and CDR2 YYREEE (reference sequence). This CDR3 has 17 amino acids. The CDR3 DNA follows: TGTGCCAGCAGCTTGCGATGGGCGGGGGATCACACAGATACGCAGTATTTT. The encoded protein is CASSLRWAGDHTDTQYF.